This T cell receptor beta chain was captured by sequencing in a study of blood T cells in healthy people across ages. Study-level background: About one barcoded beta molecule per two T cells came from capture by template switching. General study findings and limits: Estimates drawn from one million T cells were deemed to understate diversity.

A word on this clonotype: Its antigen remains unknown.

The authors ran a second PCR of about 7 to 11 cycles using a sample-barcoded 5' primer and a J-beta primer mix. Each cDNA molecule, via a template-switch adaptor with 12 random nucleotides, was tagged. TCRdb reprocessed the 5' RACE reads via MiXCR and lists one record per CDR3 protein. This sample yields over 1,300,000 distinct CDR3 sequences, of which approximately 59% are seen a single time; under 8.5% belongs to the top ten. In each sample, at least 6 million PBMCs were isolated. Germline V gene sequence: CDR1 MGHRA, CDR2 YSYEKL. The CDR3 sequence is 15 residues long. Trimming shortened V by 4 bases and J by 7 bases, and 17 bases separated the two germline ends.

Sequencing was carried out using blood. The clonotype comes from a man between 18 and 29 years old in good health. J is TRBJ2-1 and V is TRBV4-1; D is perhaps TRBD1 (6 bases). In nucleotides, the CDR3 is TGCGCCAGCAGCCCGGTCTACAGGGATGGTAATGAGCAGTTCTTC. Translation: CASSPVYRDGNEQFF.